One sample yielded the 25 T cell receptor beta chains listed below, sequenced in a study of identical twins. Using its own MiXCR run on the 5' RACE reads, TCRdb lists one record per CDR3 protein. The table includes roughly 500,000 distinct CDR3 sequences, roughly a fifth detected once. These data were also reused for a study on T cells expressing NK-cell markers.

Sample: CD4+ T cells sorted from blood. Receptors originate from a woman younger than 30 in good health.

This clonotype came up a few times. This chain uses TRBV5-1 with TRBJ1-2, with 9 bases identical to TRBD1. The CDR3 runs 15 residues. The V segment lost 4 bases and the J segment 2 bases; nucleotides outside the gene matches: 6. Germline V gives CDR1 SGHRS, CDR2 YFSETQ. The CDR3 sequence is CASSNGQGQNYGYTF. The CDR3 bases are TGCGCCAGCAGCAATGGACAGGGGCAGAACTATGGCTACACCTTC.

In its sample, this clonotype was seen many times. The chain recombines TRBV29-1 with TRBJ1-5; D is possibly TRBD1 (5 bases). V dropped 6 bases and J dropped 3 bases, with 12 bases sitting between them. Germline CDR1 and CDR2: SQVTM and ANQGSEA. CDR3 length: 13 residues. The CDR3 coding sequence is TGCAGCGTGGGCAGGGACGACAATCAGCCCCAGCATTTT. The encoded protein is CSVGRDDNQPQHF.

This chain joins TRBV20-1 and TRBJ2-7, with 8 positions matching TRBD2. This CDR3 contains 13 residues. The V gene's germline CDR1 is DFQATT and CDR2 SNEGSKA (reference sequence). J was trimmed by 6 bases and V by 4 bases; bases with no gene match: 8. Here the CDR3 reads CSATSGGPGEQYF. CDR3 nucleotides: TGCAGTGCTACTTCGGGAGGGCCAGGCGAGCAGTACTTC.

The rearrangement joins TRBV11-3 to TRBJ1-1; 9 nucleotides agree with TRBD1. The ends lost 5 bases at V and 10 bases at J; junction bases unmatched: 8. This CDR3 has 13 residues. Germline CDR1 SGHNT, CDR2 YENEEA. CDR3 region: CASSPPGQGVAFF. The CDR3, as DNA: TGTGCCAGCAGCCCTCCGGGACAGGGAGTAGCTTTCTTT.

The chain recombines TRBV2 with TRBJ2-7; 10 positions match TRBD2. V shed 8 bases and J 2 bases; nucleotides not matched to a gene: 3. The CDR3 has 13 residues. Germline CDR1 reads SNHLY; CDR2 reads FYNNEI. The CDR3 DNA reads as TGTGCCAGCGGACTAGCGGCACCCTACGAGCAGTACTTC. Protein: CASGLAAPYEQYF. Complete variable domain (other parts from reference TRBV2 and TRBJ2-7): EPEVTQTPSHQVTQMGQEVILRCVPISNHLYFYWYRQILGQKVEFLVSFYNNEISEKSEIFDDQFSVERPDGSNFTLKIRSTKLEDSAMYFCASGLAAPYEQYFGPGTRLTVT.

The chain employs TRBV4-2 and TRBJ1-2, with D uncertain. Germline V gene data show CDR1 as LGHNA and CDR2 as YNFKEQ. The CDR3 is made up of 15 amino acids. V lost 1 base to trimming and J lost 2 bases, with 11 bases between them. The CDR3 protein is CASSQGDAGNYGYTF. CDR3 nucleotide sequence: TGTGCCAGCAGCCAAGGAGATGCAGGCAACTATGGCTACACCTTC.

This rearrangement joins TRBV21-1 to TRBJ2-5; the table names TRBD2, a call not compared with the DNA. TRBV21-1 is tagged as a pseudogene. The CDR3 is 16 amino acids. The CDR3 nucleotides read TGTGCCAGCCGCAAGCCCTCCTCCGGAAATCAAGAGACCCAGTACTTC. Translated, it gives CASRKPSSGNQETQYF.

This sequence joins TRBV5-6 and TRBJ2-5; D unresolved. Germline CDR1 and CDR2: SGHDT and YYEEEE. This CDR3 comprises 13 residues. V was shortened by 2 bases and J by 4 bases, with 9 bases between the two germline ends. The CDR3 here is CASSLRNGETQYF. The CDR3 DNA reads TGTGCCAGCAGCTTAAGGAACGGAGAGACCCAGTACTTC.

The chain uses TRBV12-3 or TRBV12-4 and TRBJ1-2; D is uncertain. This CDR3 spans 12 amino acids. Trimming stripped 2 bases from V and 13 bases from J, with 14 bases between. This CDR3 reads CASSLQLTSGTF. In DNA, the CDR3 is TGTGCCAGCAGTTTACAGCTAACAAGTGGCACCTTC.

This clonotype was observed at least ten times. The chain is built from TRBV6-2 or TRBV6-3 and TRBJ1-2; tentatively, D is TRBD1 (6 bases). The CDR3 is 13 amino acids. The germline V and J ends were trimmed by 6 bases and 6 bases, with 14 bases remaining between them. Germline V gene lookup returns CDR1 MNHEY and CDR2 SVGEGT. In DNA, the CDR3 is TGTGCCAGCAGCCCCAGGGGAGGCGATGGCTACACCTTC. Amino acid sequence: CASSPRGGDGYTF.

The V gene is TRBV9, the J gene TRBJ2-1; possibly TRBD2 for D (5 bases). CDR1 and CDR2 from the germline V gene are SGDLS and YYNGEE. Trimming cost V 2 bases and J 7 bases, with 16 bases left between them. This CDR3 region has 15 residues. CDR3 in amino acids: CASSVTSPPGNEQFF. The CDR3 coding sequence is TGTGCCAGCAGCGTTACCTCTCCGCCGGGAAATGAGCAGTTCTTC.

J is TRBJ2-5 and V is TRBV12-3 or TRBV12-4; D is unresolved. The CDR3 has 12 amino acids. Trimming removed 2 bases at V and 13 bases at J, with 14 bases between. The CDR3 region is CASSLKGAHPYF. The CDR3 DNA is TGTGCCAGCAGTTTAAAGGGCGCCCACCCGTACTTC.

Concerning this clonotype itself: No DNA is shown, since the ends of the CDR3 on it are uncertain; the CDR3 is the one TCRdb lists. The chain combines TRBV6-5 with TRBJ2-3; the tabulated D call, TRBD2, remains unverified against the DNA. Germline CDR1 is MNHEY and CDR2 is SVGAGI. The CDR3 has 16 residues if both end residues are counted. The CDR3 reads CASSTSEGLQADTQYF.

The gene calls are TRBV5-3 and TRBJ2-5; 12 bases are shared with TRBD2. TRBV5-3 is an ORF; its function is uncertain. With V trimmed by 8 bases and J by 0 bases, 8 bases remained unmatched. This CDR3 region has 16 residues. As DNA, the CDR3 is TGTGCCAGGAGCCCTGGACTAGCGGGGTACCAAGAGACCCAGTACTTC. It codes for CARSPGLAGYQETQYF.

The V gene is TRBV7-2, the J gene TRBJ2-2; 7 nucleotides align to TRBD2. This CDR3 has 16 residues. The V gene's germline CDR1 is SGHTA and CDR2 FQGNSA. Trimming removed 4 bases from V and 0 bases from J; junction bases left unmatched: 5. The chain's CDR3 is CASSSQGGTNTGELFF. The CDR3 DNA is TGTGCCAGCAGCTCCCAGGGAGGGACGAACACCGGGGAGCTGTTTTTT.

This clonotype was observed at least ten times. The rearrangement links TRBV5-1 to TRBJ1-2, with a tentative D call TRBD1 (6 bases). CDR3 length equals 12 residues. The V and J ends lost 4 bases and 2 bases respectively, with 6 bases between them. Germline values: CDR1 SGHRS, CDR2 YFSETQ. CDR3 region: CASSGQNYGYTF. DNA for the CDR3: TGCGCCAGCAGCGGACAGAACTATGGCTACACCTTC.

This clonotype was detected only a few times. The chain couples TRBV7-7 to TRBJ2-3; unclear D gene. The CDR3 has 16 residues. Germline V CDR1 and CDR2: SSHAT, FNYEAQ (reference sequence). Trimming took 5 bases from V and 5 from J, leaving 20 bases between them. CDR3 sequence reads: CASSLRVGRVGDTQYF. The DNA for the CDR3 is TGTGCCAGCAGCCTTCGAGTAGGACGGGTTGGAGATACGCAGTATTTT.

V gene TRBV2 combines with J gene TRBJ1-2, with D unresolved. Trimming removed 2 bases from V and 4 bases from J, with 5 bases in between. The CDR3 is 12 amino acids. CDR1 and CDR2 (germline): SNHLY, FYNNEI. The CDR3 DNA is TGTGCCAGCAGTGAATATCCCTATGGCTACACCTTC. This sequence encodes CASSEYPYGYTF.

In DNA form, the CDR3 reads TGCGCCAGCAGCTTTCTAGCGGGAGACCTTAACAATGAGCAGTTCTTC. Translated, it gives CASSFLAGDLNNEQFF. The chain carries TRBV5-1 and TRBJ2-1; 10 bases map to TRBD2. Germline CDR1 is SGHRS and CDR2 is YFSETQ. This CDR3 has 16 residues. The junction had 7 bases not matched to a gene; V was cut back by 2 bases and J by 5 bases.

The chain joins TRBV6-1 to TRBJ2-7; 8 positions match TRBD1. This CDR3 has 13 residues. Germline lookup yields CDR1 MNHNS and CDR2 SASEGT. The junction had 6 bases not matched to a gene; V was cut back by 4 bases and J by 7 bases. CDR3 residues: CASSVTGEWEQYF. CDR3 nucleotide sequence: TGTGCCAGCAGTGTGACAGGGGAGTGGGAGCAGTACTTC.

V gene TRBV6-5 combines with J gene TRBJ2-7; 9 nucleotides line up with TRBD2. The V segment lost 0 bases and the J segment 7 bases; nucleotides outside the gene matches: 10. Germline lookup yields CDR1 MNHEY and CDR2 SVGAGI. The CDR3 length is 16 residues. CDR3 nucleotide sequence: TGTGCCAGCAGTTACTCCATGGCTAGCGGGGCCGAGGAGCAGTACTTC. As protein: CASSYSMASGAEEQYF.

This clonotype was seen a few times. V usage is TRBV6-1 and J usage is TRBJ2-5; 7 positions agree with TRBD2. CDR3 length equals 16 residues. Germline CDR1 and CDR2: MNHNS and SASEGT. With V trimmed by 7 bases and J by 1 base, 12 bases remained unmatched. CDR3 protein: CASTPGRWGSQETQYF. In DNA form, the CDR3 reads TGTGCCAGCACTCCCGGGAGGTGGGGGAGCCAAGAGACCCAGTACTTC.

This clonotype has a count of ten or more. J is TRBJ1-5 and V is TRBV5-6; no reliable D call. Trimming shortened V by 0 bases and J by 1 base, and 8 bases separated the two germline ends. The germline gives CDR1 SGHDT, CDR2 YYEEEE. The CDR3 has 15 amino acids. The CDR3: CASSLGPISNQPQHF. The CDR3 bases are TGTGCCAGCAGCTTGGGGCCGATAAGCAATCAGCCCCAGCATTTT.

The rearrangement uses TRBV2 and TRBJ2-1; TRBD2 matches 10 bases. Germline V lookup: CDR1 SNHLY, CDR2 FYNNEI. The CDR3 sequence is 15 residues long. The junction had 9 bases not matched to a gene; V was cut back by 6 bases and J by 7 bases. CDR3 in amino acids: CASRARTSGVNEQFF. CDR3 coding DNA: TGTGCCAGCAGAGCTCGCACTAGCGGGGTGAATGAGCAGTTCTTC.

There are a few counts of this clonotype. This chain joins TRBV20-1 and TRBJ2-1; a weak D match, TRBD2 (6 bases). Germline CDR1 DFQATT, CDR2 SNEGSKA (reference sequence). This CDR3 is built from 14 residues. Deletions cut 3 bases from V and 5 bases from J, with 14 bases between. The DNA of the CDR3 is TGCAGTGCTAGGTTACGGGAGCAAAACAATGAGCAGTTCTTC. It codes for CSARLREQNNEQFF.